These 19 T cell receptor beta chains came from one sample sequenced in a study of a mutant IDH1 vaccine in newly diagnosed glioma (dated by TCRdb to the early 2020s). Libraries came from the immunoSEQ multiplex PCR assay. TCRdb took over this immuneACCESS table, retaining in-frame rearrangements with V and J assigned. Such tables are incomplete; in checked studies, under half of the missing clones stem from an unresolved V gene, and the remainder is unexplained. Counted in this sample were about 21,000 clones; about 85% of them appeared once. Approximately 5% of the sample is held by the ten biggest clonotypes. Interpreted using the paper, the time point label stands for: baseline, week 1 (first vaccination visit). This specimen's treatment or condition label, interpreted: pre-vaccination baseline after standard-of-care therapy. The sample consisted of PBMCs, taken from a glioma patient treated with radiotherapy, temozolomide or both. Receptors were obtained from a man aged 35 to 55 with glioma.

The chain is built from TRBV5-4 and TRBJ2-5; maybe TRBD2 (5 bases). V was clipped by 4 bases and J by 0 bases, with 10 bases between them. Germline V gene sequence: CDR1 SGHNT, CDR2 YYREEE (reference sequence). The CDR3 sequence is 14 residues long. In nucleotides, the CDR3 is TGTGCCAGCAGCCTGCTGGACTACCAAGAGACCCAGTACTTC. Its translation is CASSLLDYQETQYF.

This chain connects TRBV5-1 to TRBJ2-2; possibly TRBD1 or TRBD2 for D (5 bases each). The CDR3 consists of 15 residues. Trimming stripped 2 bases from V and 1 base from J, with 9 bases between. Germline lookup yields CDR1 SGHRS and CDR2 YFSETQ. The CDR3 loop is CASSFGAGNTGELFF. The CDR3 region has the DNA TGCGCCAGCAGCTTTGGGGCGGGGAACACCGGGGAGCTGTTTTTT.

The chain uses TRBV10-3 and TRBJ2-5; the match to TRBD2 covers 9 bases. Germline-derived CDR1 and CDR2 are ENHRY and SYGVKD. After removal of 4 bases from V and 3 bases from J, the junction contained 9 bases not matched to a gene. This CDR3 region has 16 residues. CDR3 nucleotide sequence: TGTGCCATCAGTGTCGGCAGCGGGGGGCCGGAAGAGACCCAGTACTTC. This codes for CAISVGSGGPEETQYF.

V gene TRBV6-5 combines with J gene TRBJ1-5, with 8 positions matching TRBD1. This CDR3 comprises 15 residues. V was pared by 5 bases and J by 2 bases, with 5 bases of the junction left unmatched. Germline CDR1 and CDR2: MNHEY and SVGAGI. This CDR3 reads CASSTPTGGNQPQHF. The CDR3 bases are TGTGCCAGCAGTACCCCGACAGGGGGCAATCAGCCCCAGCATTTT.

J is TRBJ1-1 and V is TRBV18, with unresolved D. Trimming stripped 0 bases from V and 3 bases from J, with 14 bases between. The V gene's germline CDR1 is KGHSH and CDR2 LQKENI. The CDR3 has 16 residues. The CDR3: CASSPPASRRDTEAFF. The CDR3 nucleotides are TGTGCCAGCTCACCACCGGCCAGTAGACGCGACACTGAAGCTTTCTTT.

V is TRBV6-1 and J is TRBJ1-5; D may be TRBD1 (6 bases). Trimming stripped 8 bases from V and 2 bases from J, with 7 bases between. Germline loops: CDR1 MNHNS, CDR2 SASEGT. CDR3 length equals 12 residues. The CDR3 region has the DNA TGTGCCAGCGCAGGGGGCAATCAGCCCCAGCATTTT. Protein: CASAGGNQPQHF.

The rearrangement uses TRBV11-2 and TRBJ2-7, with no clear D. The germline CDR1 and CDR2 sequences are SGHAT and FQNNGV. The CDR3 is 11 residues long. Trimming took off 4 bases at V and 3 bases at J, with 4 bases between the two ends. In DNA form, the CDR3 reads TGTGCCAGCAGCTCGAACTACGAGCAGTACTTC. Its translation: CASSSNYEQYF.

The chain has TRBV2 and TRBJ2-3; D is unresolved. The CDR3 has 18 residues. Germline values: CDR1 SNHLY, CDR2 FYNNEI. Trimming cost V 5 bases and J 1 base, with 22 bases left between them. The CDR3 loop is CASSQPINLTWRTDTQYF. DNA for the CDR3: TGTGCCAGCAGTCAACCCATTAACCTAACATGGCGCACAGATACGCAGTATTTT.

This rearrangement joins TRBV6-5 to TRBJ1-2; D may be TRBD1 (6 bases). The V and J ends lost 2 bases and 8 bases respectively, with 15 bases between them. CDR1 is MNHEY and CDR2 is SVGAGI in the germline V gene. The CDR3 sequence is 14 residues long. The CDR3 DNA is TGTGCCAGCAGTTACCGGACAGTTCTGGGGGGCTACACCTTC. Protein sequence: CASSYRTVLGGYTF.

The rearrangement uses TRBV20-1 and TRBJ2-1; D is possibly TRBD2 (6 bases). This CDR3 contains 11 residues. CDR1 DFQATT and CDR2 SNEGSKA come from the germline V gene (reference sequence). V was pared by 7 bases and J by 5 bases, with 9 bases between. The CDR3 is CSEEGHNEQFF. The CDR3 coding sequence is TGCAGTGAGGAGGGCCACAATGAGCAGTTCTTC.

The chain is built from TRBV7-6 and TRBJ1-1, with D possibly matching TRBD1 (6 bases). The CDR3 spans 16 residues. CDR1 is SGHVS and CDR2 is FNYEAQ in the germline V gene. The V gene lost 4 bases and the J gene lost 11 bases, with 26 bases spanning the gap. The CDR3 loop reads CASSSLDIVGGASAFF. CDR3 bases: TGTGCCAGCAGCTCGCTCGACATTGTGGGGGGCGCGAGTGCTTTCTTT.

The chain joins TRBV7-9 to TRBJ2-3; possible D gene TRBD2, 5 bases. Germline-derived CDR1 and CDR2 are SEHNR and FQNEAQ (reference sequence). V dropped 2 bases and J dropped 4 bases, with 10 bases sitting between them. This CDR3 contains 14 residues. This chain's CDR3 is CASSLTGVADTQYF. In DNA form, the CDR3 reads TGTGCCAGCAGCTTAACCGGGGTCGCAGATACGCAGTATTTT. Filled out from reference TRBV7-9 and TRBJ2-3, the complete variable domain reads DTGVSQNPRHKITKRGQNVTFRCDPISEHNRLYWYRQTLGQGPEFLTYFQNEAQLEKSRLLSDRFSAERPKGSFSTLEIQRTEQGDSAMYLCASSLTGVADTQYFGPGTRLTVL.

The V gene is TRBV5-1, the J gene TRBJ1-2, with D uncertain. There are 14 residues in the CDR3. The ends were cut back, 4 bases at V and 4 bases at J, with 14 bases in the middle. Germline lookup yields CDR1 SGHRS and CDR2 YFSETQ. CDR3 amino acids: CASSTDTFTYGYTF. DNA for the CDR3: TGCGCCAGCAGCACAGACACCTTTACCTATGGCTACACCTTC. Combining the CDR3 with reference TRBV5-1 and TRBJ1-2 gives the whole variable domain KAGVTQTPRYLIKTRGQQVTLSCSPISGHRSVSWYQQTPGQGLQFLFEYFSETQRNKGNFPGRFSGRQFSNSRSEMNVSTLELGDSALYLCASSTDTFTYGYTFGSGTRLTVV.

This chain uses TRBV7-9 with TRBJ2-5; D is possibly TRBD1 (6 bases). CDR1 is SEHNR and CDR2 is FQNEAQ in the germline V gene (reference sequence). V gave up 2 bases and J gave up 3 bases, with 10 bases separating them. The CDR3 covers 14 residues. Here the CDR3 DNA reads TGTGCCAGCAGCTTATCTCGGACAGAAGAGACCCAGTACTTC. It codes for CASSLSRTEETQYF.

As DNA, the CDR3 is TGCGCCAGCAGCCTGAGGGGGTCTACTGAAGCTTTCTTT. It specifies CASSLRGSTEAFF. This chain links TRBV4-1 with TRBJ1-1, with D possibly matching TRBD1 (6 bases). The CDR3 is 13 residues long. From germline, CDR1 is MGHRA and CDR2 YSYEKL. Trimming stripped 4 bases from V and 5 bases from J, with 11 bases between.

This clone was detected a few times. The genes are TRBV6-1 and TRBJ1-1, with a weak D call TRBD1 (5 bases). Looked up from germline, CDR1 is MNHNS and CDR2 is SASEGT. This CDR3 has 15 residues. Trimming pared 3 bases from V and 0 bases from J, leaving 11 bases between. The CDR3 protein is CASSDRVGMNTEAFF. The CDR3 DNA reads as TGTGCCAGCAGTGACAGGGTAGGCATGAACACTGAAGCTTTCTTT.

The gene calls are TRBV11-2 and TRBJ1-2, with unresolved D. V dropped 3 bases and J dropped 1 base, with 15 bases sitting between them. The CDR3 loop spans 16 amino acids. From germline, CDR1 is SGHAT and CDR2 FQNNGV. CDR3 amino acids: CASSFPQTSLNYGYTF. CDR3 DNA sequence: TGTGCCAGCAGCTTCCCACAGACAAGTCTTAACTATGGCTACACCTTC. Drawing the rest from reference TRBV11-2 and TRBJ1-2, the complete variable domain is EAGVAQSPRYKIIEKRQSVAFWCNPISGHATLYWYQQILGQGPKLLIQFQNNGVVDDSQLPKDRFSAERLKGVDSTLKIQPAKLEDSAVYLCASSFPQTSLNYGYTFGSGTRLTVV.

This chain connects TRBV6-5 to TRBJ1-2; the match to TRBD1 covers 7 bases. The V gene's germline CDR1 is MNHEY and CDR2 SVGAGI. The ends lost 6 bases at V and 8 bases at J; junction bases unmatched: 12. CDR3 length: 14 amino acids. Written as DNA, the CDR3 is TGTGCCAGCAGCCCCCCAACAGGGGTTCAGGGCTACACCTTC. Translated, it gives CASSPPTGVQGYTF.

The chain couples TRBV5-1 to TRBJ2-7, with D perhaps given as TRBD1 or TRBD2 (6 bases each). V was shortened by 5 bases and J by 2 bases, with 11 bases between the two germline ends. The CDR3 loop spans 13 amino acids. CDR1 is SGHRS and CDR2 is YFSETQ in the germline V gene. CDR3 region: CASSFGGPYEQYV. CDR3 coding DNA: TGCGCCAGCAGTTTTGGGGGGCCCTACGAGCAGTACGTC.